This T cell receptor beta chain was recorded in a study of CD8 T cells in Susac syndrome. Sequencing of TCR beta, carried out with a high-throughput approach, was applied to CD8+ and CD4+ T cells from the blood. About 0.5 to 1 ug RNA was reverse transcribed with random hexamers. TCRdb reprocessed the immunoSEQ multiplex PCR reads via MiXCR and lists one record per CDR3 protein. The sample carries 400,000 to 550,000 distinct CDR3 sequences, around 85% recorded once. The TCR sequence derives from a human donor with multiple sclerosis. Sequencing was carried out using CD8+ T cells from PBMCs.

CDR3 loop: CASSKTGLNTEAFF. For the CDR3, the DNA is TGTGCCAGTAGTAAGACAGGGCTGAACACTGAAGCTTTCTTT. The V call is TRBV19, the J call TRBJ1-1; TRBD1 matches 7 bases. Germline trimming cut 4 bases from V and 0 bases from J; bases unmatched to any gene: 2. Germline-derived CDR1 and CDR2 are LNHDA and SQIVND (reference sequence). This CDR3 contains 14 residues.